The 14 T cell receptor beta chains listed next were all sequenced from one sample in a study of radiotherapy plus CTLA-4 blockade in lung cancer. The protocol was immunoSEQ multiplex PCR, while the TCRdb copy is restricted to in-frame clones and leaves out a portion. The table lists tens of thousands of clones, about 78% of them singletons. Sample: peripheral blood, taken from a patient treated with radiotherapy plus ipilimumab. All receptors come from a human donor with non-small cell lung cancer who had stable disease on radiotherapy plus ipilimumab.

This clone came up once. The chain combines TRBV7-3 with TRBJ2-6, with 8 bases lining up with TRBD1. Per the germline V gene, CDR1 is SGHTA and CDR2 is FQGTGA. J lost 1 base, V lost 0 bases, and 2 bases had no gene match. The CDR3 extends over 17 amino acids. The DNA of the CDR3 is TGTGCCAGCAGCTTAACGGGGACAGGTTCTGGGGCCAACGTCCTGACTTTC. It is translated as CASSLTGTGSGANVLTF.

V is TRBV7-9 and J is TRBJ2-2; 8 positions agree with TRBD2. Germline CDR1 is SEHNR and CDR2 is FQNEAQ (reference sequence). This CDR3 has 16 amino acids. V trimming: 2 bases; J trimming: 3 bases; junction bases outside the gene matches: 5. The CDR3 here is CASSLFSGGDTGELFF. DNA for the CDR3: TGTGCCAGCAGCTTATTCAGCGGGGGTGACACCGGGGAGCTGTTTTTT.

This clone was observed a handful of times. The chain carries TRBV6-4 and TRBJ1-2; 10 bases are shared with TRBD1. The CDR3 sequence is 16 residues long. Trimming took 5 bases from V and 5 from J; bases not matched to a gene: 11. From germline, CDR1 is MRHNA and CDR2 SNTAGT. The CDR3 nucleotides are TGTGCCAGCAGTTACGTAACCGGGACAGGGGCTTATGGCTACACCTTC. It specifies CASSYVTGTGAYGYTF.

J is TRBJ1-1 and V is TRBV18; 7 positions match TRBD1. The CDR3 length is 16 residues. Losses at the gene ends were 4 bases for V and 1 base for J; bases not matched to a gene: 9. The germline gives CDR1 KGHSH, CDR2 LQKENI. The CDR3 here is CASSLLVTGRNTEAFF. The CDR3 DNA sequence: TGTGCCAGCTCACTCCTCGTGACAGGGAGGAACACTGAAGCTTTCTTT.

CDR3 sequence (DNA): TGTGCCAGTAGTATAGCGAGACTAGCGGGGGGTGGAGATACGCAGTATTTT. Its translation: CASSIARLAGGGDTQYF. V and J are TRBV19 and TRBJ2-3; 13 bases map to TRBD2. The germline V gene encodes CDR1 LNHDA and CDR2 SQIVND (reference sequence). There are 17 residues in the CDR3. The ends lost 1 base at V and 5 bases at J; junction bases unmatched: 6.

V usage is TRBV5-1 and J usage is TRBJ1-2, with D perhaps matching TRBD1 (5 bases). The CDR3 runs 14 residues. V lost 4 bases and J 8 bases, leaving 18 bases between the germline ends. CDR1 SGHRS and CDR2 YFSETQ come from the germline V gene. The CDR3 nucleotides read TGCGCCAGCAGCCTCTCGGACGGGACGGAGGGCTACACCTTC. This sequence encodes CASSLSDGTEGYTF.

CDR3 in amino acids: CASSLNGGVGYTF. Here the CDR3 DNA reads TGTGCCAGCAGTTTAAATGGCGGGGTTGGCTACACCTTC. The chain uses TRBV27 and TRBJ1-2, with D unresolved. The CDR3 has 13 residues. The V gene lost 2 bases and the J gene lost 7 bases, with 11 bases spanning the gap. Per germline, CDR1 MNHEY and CDR2 SMNVEV (reference sequence).

The CDR3 nucleotides read TGTGCCAGCTCACCAGACAGGGGGAATACGCAGTATTTT. Residues: CASSPDRGNTQYF. The J gene is TRBJ2-3, the V gene TRBV18; 9 positions match TRBD1. Germline CDR1 reads KGHSH; CDR2 reads LQKENI. The CDR3 extends over 13 amino acids. With 2 bases clipped from V and 7 bases from J, the junction kept 1 base outside the gene matches. Based on the CDR3 plus reference TRBV18 and TRBJ2-3, the full variable domain is NAGVMQNPRHLVRRRGQEARLRCSPMKGHSHVYWYRQLPEEGLKFMVYLQKENIIDESGMPKERFSAEFPKEGPSILRIQQVVRGDSAAYFCASSPDRGNTQYFGPGTRLTVL.

The chain links TRBV7-9 to TRBJ2-4; D unclear. CDR3 length equals 14 residues. Germline-derived CDR1 and CDR2 are SEHNR and FQNEAQ (reference sequence). Trimming cost V 0 bases and J 1 base, with 4 bases left between them. CDR3 sequence (DNA): TGTGCCAGCAGCTTAGCGGGGGCCAAAAACATTCAGTACTTC. It yields the protein CASSLAGAKNIQYF.

The rearrangement links TRBV19 to TRBJ1-1, with D hard to call. The germline V gene has CDR1 LNHDA and CDR2 SQIVND (reference sequence). The CDR3 covers 14 residues. The V end was cut by 2 bases, the J end by 1 base, with 8 bases between. The CDR3: CASSISQENTEAFF. The CDR3, as DNA: TGTGCCAGTAGTATAAGTCAGGAGAACACTGAAGCTTTCTTT.

This sequence joins TRBV9 and TRBJ2-3; a weak D match, TRBD1 (8 bases). V lost 4 bases and J lost 0, with 24 bases in between. The CDR3 runs to 19 residues. Germline V lookup: CDR1 SGDLS, CDR2 YYNGEE. This CDR3 is CASSFGQGGSGTSTDTQYF. The CDR3 region has the DNA TGTGCCAGCAGCTTCGGACAGGGAGGAAGCGGGACTAGCACAGATACGCAGTATTTT.

The chain carries TRBV18 and TRBJ2-1; 10 bases align to TRBD1. The CDR3 runs 15 residues. V trimming: 2 bases; J trimming: 8 bases; junction bases outside the gene matches: 6. CDR1 KGHSH and CDR2 LQKENI come from the germline V gene. CDR3 bases: TGTGCCAGCTCACCAGGGACAGGGGCGAACGATGAGCAGTTCTTC. This translates into CASSPGTGANDEQFF.

This clone showed up just once. This rearrangement joins TRBV4-3 to TRBJ1-2, with a possible D match to TRBD1 (6 bases). The CDR3 length is 16 residues. V was trimmed by 4 bases and J by 0 bases, leaving 15 bases between them. CDR1 and CDR2 (germline): LGHNA, YSLEER. The CDR3 is CASSPSGAGANYGYTF. The DNA for the CDR3 is TGCGCCAGCAGCCCCTCAGGGGCCGGGGCTAACTATGGCTACACCTTC.

CDR3 protein: CSVGGTSGFNTGELFF. The DNA for the CDR3 is TGCAGCGTTGGCGGGACTAGCGGGTTTAACACCGGGGAGCTGTTTTTT. V usage is TRBV29-1 and J usage is TRBJ2-2; TRBD2 matches 12 bases. V was pared by 4 bases and J by 2 bases, with 5 bases of the junction left unmatched. This CDR3 is 16 amino acids long. CDR1 is SQVTM and CDR2 is ANQGSEA in the germline V gene.